A selection of T cell receptor beta chains follows, all from one sample in a study of OX40 agonist ivuxolimab in advanced cancers. The protocol was immunoSEQ multiplex PCR, while the TCRdb copy is restricted to in-frame clones and leaves out a portion. This table has about 89,000 clones, 70% to 90% appearing once. The sequencing used CD4+ or CD8+ T cells sorted from blood, collected in a trial of the OX40 agonist ivuxolimab. The source of these receptors is an adult with an advanced solid tumor such as melanoma, head and neck, liver or kidney cancer. CDR3s include the opening cysteine and the closing phenylalanine or tryptophan. Fields, in order: D gene, J gene, clone size, V gene, CDR3 DNA, CDR3 protein. A D gene is named only where the DNA matches it firmly. Expanded clones get a size class; other rows say once, few or many, or leave the size out.

d_gene: NA
j_gene: TRBJ2-5
abundance: NA
v_gene: TRBV7-2
CDR3nt: TGTGCCAGCAGCTCTGGGGTCCATCTCTCCCAAGAGACCCAGTACTTC
CDR3aa: CASSSGVHLSQETQYF

d_gene: NA
j_gene: TRBJ2-3
abundance: NA
v_gene: TRBV21-1
CDR3nt: TGTGCCAGCAGCTTCAGTCGACTAGGAGGCACAGATACGCAGTATTTT
CDR3aa: CASSFSRLGGTDTQYF

d_gene: NA
j_gene: TRBJ1-6
abundance: NA
v_gene: TRBV6-5
CDR3nt: TGTGCCAGCAGTTACCAGGGCAGGAATTCACCCCTCCACTTT
CDR3aa: CASSYQGRNSPLHF

d_gene: NA
j_gene: TRBJ2-5
abundance: NA
v_gene: TRBV9
CDR3nt: TGTGCCAGCAGCCTCAACCAAGAGACCCAGTACTTC
CDR3aa: CASSLNQETQYF

d_gene: NA
j_gene: TRBJ1-4
abundance: once
v_gene: TRBV5-5
CDR3nt: TGTGCCAGCAGCCCGAGGCAGGATAATGAAAAACTGTTTTTT
CDR3aa: CASSPRQDNEKLFF

d_gene: NA
j_gene: TRBJ2-7
abundance: NA
v_gene: TRBV30
CDR3nt: TGTGCCTGGAGTGTACAGGCCACGTACGAGCAGTACTTC
CDR3aa: CAWSVQATYEQYF

d_gene: NA
j_gene: TRBJ2-3
abundance: NA
v_gene: TRBV5-1
CDR3nt: TGCGCCAGCTACCGGGACAGCACAGATACGCAGTATTTT
CDR3aa: CASYRDSTDTQYF

d_gene: TRBD2
j_gene: TRBJ2-7
abundance: NA
v_gene: TRBV6-6
CDR3nt: TGTGCCAGCAGTAACCCGGGACTAGCCTCCTACGAGCAGTACTTC
CDR3aa: CASSNPGLASYEQYF

d_gene: TRBD2
j_gene: TRBJ2-3
abundance: few
v_gene: TRBV10-1
CDR3nt: TGCGCCAGCAGTGATCCTAGCGGGGCACAAGATACGCAGTATTTT
CDR3aa: CASSDPSGAQDTQYF

d_gene: NA
j_gene: TRBJ2-3
abundance: NA
v_gene: TRBV7-3
CDR3nt: TGTGCCAGCAGCTTAACCAAGGAGACCGAGCAGTATTTT
CDR3aa: CASSLTKETEQYF

d_gene: NA
j_gene: TRBJ2-5
abundance: NA
v_gene: TRBV5-4
CDR3nt: TGTGCCAGCGGGGGCCCGTACCAAGAGACCCAGTACTTC
CDR3aa: CASGGPYQETQYF

d_gene: NA
j_gene: TRBJ1-6
abundance: NA
v_gene: TRBV18
CDR3nt: TGTGCCAGCTCATCAAAGAACAGCGATAATTCACCCCTCCACTTT
CDR3aa: CASSSKNSDNSPLHF

d_gene: NA
j_gene: TRBJ1-5
abundance: NA
v_gene: TRBV30
CDR3nt: TGTGCCTGGAGTCCACTTGGCAGGAGCAATCAGCCCCAGCATTTT
CDR3aa: CAWSPLGRSNQPQHF

d_gene: TRBD2
j_gene: TRBJ2-3
abundance: NA
v_gene: TRBV7-6
CDR3nt: TGTGCCAGCAGCTCACCACCGGGGACTAGGCAGTATTTT
CDR3aa: CASSSPPGTRQYF

d_gene: TRBD1
j_gene: TRBJ1-2
abundance: NA
v_gene: TRBV10-2
CDR3nt: TGCGCCAGCAGTGAGGTCCAGGGGGCAGGGAATGGCTACACCTTC
CDR3aa: CASSEVQGAGNGYTF

d_gene: NA
j_gene: TRBJ1-2
abundance: NA
v_gene: TRBV27
CDR3nt: TGTGCCAGCAGAGGTTTTGGAGCCTCCTATGGCTACACCTTC
CDR3aa: CASRGFGASYGYTF

d_gene: TRBD1
j_gene: TRBJ2-2
abundance: NA
v_gene: TRBV7-3
CDR3nt: TGTGCCAGCAGCCCTAGGCCCCCCATGACAGGGGGCTCGTCCGGGGAGCTGTTTTTT
CDR3aa: CASSPRPPMTGGSSGELFF